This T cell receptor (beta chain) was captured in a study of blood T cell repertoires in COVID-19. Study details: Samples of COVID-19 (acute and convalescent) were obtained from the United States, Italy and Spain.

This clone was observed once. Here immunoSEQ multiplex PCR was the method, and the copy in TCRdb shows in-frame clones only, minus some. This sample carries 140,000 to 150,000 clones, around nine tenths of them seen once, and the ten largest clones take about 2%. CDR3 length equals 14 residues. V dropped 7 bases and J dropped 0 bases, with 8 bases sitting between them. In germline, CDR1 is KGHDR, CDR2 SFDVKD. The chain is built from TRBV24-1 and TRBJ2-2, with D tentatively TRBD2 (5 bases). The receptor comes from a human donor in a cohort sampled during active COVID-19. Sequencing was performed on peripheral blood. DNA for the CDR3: TGTGCCACCAGCCAACTAGCGAACACCGGGGAGCTGTTTTTT. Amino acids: CATSQLANTGELFF.